A selection of T cell receptor beta chains follows, all from one sample in a study of T cells after yellow fever vaccination. TCRdb processed the 5' RACE reads anew with MiXCR; each CDR3 protein has one entry. The sample includes some 600,000 distinct CDR3 sequences, roughly an eighth of them seen just once. The specimen comprised PBMCs, sampled on the day of the yellow fever booster vaccination. These receptors all stem from a man aged 25-45 years who received the YFV17D yellow fever vaccine. The CDR3 runs from the conserved cysteine through the conserved F or W. D genes are given only for firm matches. Some rows mark clone size as missing; the rest say once, few, many or name a class of expanded clone.

>few|TRBJ1-5|TRBV5-6|-
TGTGCCAGCAGCGCGACCGGCCAGCCCCAGCATTTT
CASSATGQPQHF
>-|TRBJ2-7|TRBV28|TRBD1
TGTGCCAGCAGTCGGCCCGGGACAGTGGGTGGGGAGCAGTACTTC
CASSRPGTVGGEQYF
>many|TRBJ2-3|TRBV29-1|TRBD2
TGCAGCGTTGCCGGGAGGCCGTCCGGTACGCAGTATTTT
CSVAGRPSGTQYF
>-|TRBJ2-5|TRBV18|-
TGTGCCAGCTCACCACAGGAAGGGCTCACGGAGACCCAGTACTTC
CASSPQEGLTETQYF
>-|TRBJ2-6|TRBV4-2|-
TGTGCCAGCAGCCAAGGCCCGGGTCGAGTCTCTGGGGCCAACGTCCTGACTTTC
CASSQGPGRVSGANVLTF
>many|TRBJ2-3|TRBV10-3|-
TGTGCCATCAGTGAGAGCCCGGGACTTAGGTATTTT
CAISESPGLRYF
>-|TRBJ2-7|TRBV12-5|TRBD1
TGTGCTAGTGGTTCCTGGGACCCGGGACAGGGTGGGAACGAGCAGTACTTC
CASGSWDPGQGGNEQYF
>many|TRBJ2-1|TRBV7-9|TRBD2
TGTGCCAGCAGCTTAGCGACTAGCGGGAGGGCCCCTGAGCAGTTCTTC
CASSLATSGRAPEQFF
>few|TRBJ1-5|TRBV7-2|-
TGTGCCAGCAGCTCCTCCCAAGGCAGTTTCATTTCTCAGCATTTT
CASSSSQGSFISQHF
>few|TRBJ2-7|TRBV28|TRBD1
TGTGCCAGCAGTTCCCCGGGACAGGGTGGCGACGAGCAGTACTTC
CASSSPGQGGDEQYF
>-|TRBJ2-1|TRBV11-2|TRBD1
TGTGCCAGCAGCTCGTACAGGGGCTCATACAATGAGCAGTTCTTC
CASSSYRGSYNEQFF
>-|TRBJ2-5|TRBV12-3/TRBV12-4|TRBD1
TGTGCCAGCAGTTTCCCGGCAGGGGGACAAGAGACCCAGTACTTC
CASSFPAGGQETQYF
>few|TRBJ2-1|TRBV5-1|-
TGCGCCAGCAGCTTGGAGGTGGCCAATCCATACAATGAGCAGTTCTTC
CASSLEVANPYNEQFF
>few|TRBJ2-1|TRBV12-3/TRBV12-4|-
TGTGCCAGCAGCCGGGACTCCCCCAATGAGCAGTTCTTC
CASSRDSPNEQFF
>many|TRBJ2-7|TRBV27|-
TGTGCCAGCGGGAGATACGAGCAGTACTTC
CASGRYEQYF
>few|TRBJ2-5|TRBV6-2/TRBV6-3|TRBD1
TGTGCCAGCAGCTGGACAGGAGAGACCCAGTACTTC
CASSWTGETQYF
>few|TRBJ1-5|TRBV15|-
TGTGCCACCAGCCCTGTGGGGGGGCCGGGTCAGCCCCAGCATTTT
CATSPVGGPGQPQHF
>many|TRBJ2-6|TRBV12-3/TRBV12-4|-
TGTGCCGGAGGGCACTCTGGGGCCAACGTCCTGACTTTC
CAGGHSGANVLTF
>-|TRBJ2-7|TRBV2|-
TGTGCCAGCATTGGGAGTTACGAGCAGTACTTC
CASIGSYEQYF
>-|TRBJ1-5|TRBV20-1|-
TGCAGTGCTGGGGGTTCGGGAGGAGCTGGAGGTCAGCCCCAGCATTTT
CSAGGSGGAGGQPQHF
>few|TRBJ1-1|TRBV6-5|-
TGTGCCAGCAGTTACCGACCTCAGGGAGCCACTGAAGCTTTCTTT
CASSYRPQGATEAFF
>few|TRBJ2-7|TRBV20-1|TRBD1
TGCAGTGCTAGCCGCCCGGACAGGGAACCCTACGAGCAGTACTTC
CSASRPDREPYEQYF
>few|TRBJ2-5|TRBV25-1|TRBD1
TGTGCCAGCAAACAGGGGGTCCCTGAGACCCAGTACTTC
CASKQGVPETQYF
>-|TRBJ1-3|TRBV28|-
TGTGCCAGCAGTCCGCTCGGGTTTGGAAACACCATATATTTT
CASSPLGFGNTIYF
>-|TRBJ2-3|TRBV9|-
TGTGCCAGCAGCGTAGGGCCAGGTTCAGATACGCAGTATTTT
CASSVGPGSDTQYF
>few|TRBJ2-7|TRBV7-9|-
TGTGCCAGCAGGGGGTTCGGGGAGCAGTACTTC
CASRGFGEQYF
>few|TRBJ2-1|TRBV20-1|TRBD2
TGCAGTGCTAGGGTACAGCCGACTAGCGGGATTATGAATGAGCAGTTCTTC
CSARVQPTSGIMNEQFF
>-|TRBJ1-5|TRBV7-9|-
TGTGCCAGCAGCTTTGGACAGAATAATCAGCCCCAGCATTTT
CASSFGQNNQPQHF
>-|TRBJ2-1|TRBV5-4|TRBD2
TGTGCCAGCAGCTTGTCCCTAGCGGGGACCCATGAGCAGTTCTTC
CASSLSLAGTHEQFF
>-|TRBJ1-3|TRBV28|-
TGTGCCAGCGGGGGAGCTGGAAACACCATATATTTT
CASGGAGNTIYF
>few|TRBJ2-1|TRBV9|-
TGTGCCAGCAGCGCTGTACTGTCCCCGGCCAATGAGCAGTTCTTC
CASSAVLSPANEQFF
>many|TRBJ2-1|TRBV5-1|TRBD1
TGCGCCAGCAGCTTCGGACAGGGGTGGGGGAGTGAGCAGTTCTTC
CASSFGQGWGSEQFF
>-|TRBJ2-7|TRBV12-3/TRBV12-4|-
TGTGCCAGCAGCCGCGGACGGTCCAACGGGATGCAGTACTTC
CASSRGRSNGMQYF
>few|TRBJ1-3|TRBV4-3|-
TGCGCCAGCAGCCAGGAAAGCTCTGGAAACACCATATATTTT
CASSQESSGNTIYF
>many|TRBJ1-1|TRBV5-1|-
TGCGCCAGCAGCCTTCTTATGAACACTGAAGCTTTCTTT
CASSLLMNTEAFF
>few|TRBJ1-2|TRBV20-1|-
TGCAGTACCCCACACCCCCGGCGGGCCTATGGCTACACCTTC
CSTPHPRRAYGYTF
>few|TRBJ2-3|TRBV18|TRBD2
TGTGCCAGCTCACCGTCGATGGCGGGAGGCGGCACAGATACGCAGTATTTT
CASSPSMAGGGTDTQYF
>-|TRBJ1-1|TRBV5-4|-
TGTGCCAGCAGCGCTCGGGGGTTCACTGAAGCTTTCTTT
CASSARGFTEAFF
>-|TRBJ2-5|TRBV20-1|-
TGCAGTGCTAGAGAGGTTGCGGGTGGTCTGCAAGAGACCCAGTACTTC
CSAREVAGGLQETQYF
>-|TRBJ2-2|TRBV7-9|-
TGTGCCAGCAGCTTAGTGCGATTTGGGGAGCTGTTTTTT
CASSLVRFGELFF
>few|TRBJ2-1|TRBV13|-
TGTGCCAGCAGCCAATCCTGGGGTGAGCAGTTCTTC
CASSQSWGEQFF
>few|TRBJ2-7|TRBV12-3/TRBV12-4|-
TGTGCCAGCAGTTTAGACTCCCTGCCGGAGTACTTC
CASSLDSLPEYF
>many|TRBJ2-1|TRBV20-1|TRBD2
TGCAGTGCTAGTCCCACTAGCGTTGAGCAGTTCTTC
CSASPTSVEQFF
>few|TRBJ2-7|TRBV4-3|TRBD2
TGCGCCAGCAGCCGCTCAGGACTAGCGGGAGGTGAAAGCTCCTACGAGCAGTACTTC
CASSRSGLAGGESSYEQYF
>-|TRBJ1-4|TRBV27|-
TGTGCCAGCAGTTTATCCTCCCCTTCGCGGCGAGTGAAACTGTTTTTT
CASSLSSPSRRVKLFF
>-|TRBJ2-7|TRBV3-1|-
TGTGCCAGCAGCCAAGATCCCGGGTTCGAGCAGTACTTC
CASSQDPGFEQYF
>few|TRBJ2-7|TRBV18|TRBD2
TGTGCCAGCTCACCACAGGTACTAGCGGCCTCCTACGAGCAGTACTTC
CASSPQVLAASYEQYF
>-|TRBJ2-2|TRBV29-1|TRBD2
TGCAGCGTTGATACCGCGGGAGCCCCCGGGGAGCTGTTTTTT
CSVDTAGAPGELFF
>-|TRBJ2-2|TRBV12-3/TRBV12-4|-
TGTGCCAGCAGTTTCGAGGGGCGAGGCGGGGAGCTGTTTTTT
CASSFEGRGGELFF